This TCR beta chain originates from a study of shared clonotypes between healthy human individuals. This clone appeared once. The sample holds other DNA sequences that translate to the same CDR3. The data were produced by immunoSEQ multiplex PCR, yet TCRdb's version contains in-frame clones alone and is incomplete. The repertoire holds 1.6 million or so clones, with approximately 98.5% as singletons. Between the trimmed V and J ends, which lost 3 bases and 9 bases, there was a span of 6 bases. In germline, CDR1 is MNHEY, CDR2 SVGAGI. The CDR3 extends over 11 amino acids. Source material: naive CD4+ T cells sorted from blood. The subset is: CD45RA+ positively selected. This receptor was identified in a man aged 30 to 39 in good health. The chain has TRBV6-5 and TRBJ2-1; D gene unclear. DNA of the CDR3: TGTGCCAGCAGTTATCGTGGTGAGCAGTTCTTC. Translated: CASSYRGEQFF.